This T cell receptor (beta chain) was observed in a study of blood T cell repertoires in COVID-19 (dated by TCRdb to about 2020). For the study in its entirety: Samples from collaborators originated in the United States, Italy and Spain and spanned both the acute and convalescent phases of COVID-19. The prospective study material was composed of cDNA or gDNA derived from T cells, B-cell-depleted T cells, or PBMCs. Deeply sampled blood TCRbeta repertoires from subjects exposed to, actively infected with, or recovered from COVID-19 were included in the dataset. The repertoires were released in a freely available public database intended as a resource for research on the immune response to SARS-CoV-2. Samples were obtained from the ongoing ImmuneRACE study (first 160 participants) and from 1,254 subjects provided by 6 global collaborators. The sample metadata nearly always contained a de-identified subject ID, COVID-19 status, age in years and sex. Where available, HLA class I and class II types were obtained from metadata supplied by the sample provider rather than from assay-based typing.

Collaborating institutions collected whole blood in K2EDTA tubes following their own protocols. For TCRbeta analysis, collaborator samples were shipped as frozen whole blood, as isolated PBMCs, or as DNA extracted from either sample type. About this clone: It has no known antigen specificity. The input lacks base qualities; no much larger clone sits a single base away.

TCRbeta CDR3 regions were amplified from genomic DNA using the immunoSEQ Assay, a bias-controlled multiplex PCR. Concerning the study's data processing: Within the assay, amplification of reference gene primers was used to estimate how many nucleated cells each sample contained. To quantify the absolute abundance of each unique TCRbeta CDR3 rearrangement, sequence reads were collapsed and filtered. For each sample, productive Simpson clonality was calculated as the square root of Simpson's diversity index over productive rearrangements. The clones in this table, taken by TCRdb from immuneACCESS, are in-frame only. Not every clone is retained; where verified, under half of the shortfall comes from an unresolved V gene, and the cause of the rest is unknown. That table gives V, J and clone size, and the DNA gave D and trimming. The sample profile shows 40,000 to 45,000 clones; 80% to 90% of them were found once. The top ten clones comprise around 6.2% of the sample.

V drops 4 bases and J drops 0 bases, leaving 14 bases in between. Counted from cysteine to phenylalanine, this CDR3 has 15 amino acids. Only CDR3 DNA is held: 45 bases, read in frame from base 1. According to the germline V gene, CDR1 reads SGDLS and CDR2 reads YYNGEE. Broad study findings and their caveats: How much clinical and demographic metadata was included differed by source and by participant, and the metadata was provided uncurated.

The receptor was isolated from a human donor in a cohort sampled during active COVID-19. The chain joins TRBV9 to TRBJ2-7; tentative D gene TRBD2, with 6 bases matching. The sequencing input was peripheral blood. The CDR3 region has the sequence CASSPSGLASYEQYF. At the DNA level, the sequence is TGTGCCAGCAGCCCCTCGGGACTGGCCTCCTACGAGCAGTACTTC.